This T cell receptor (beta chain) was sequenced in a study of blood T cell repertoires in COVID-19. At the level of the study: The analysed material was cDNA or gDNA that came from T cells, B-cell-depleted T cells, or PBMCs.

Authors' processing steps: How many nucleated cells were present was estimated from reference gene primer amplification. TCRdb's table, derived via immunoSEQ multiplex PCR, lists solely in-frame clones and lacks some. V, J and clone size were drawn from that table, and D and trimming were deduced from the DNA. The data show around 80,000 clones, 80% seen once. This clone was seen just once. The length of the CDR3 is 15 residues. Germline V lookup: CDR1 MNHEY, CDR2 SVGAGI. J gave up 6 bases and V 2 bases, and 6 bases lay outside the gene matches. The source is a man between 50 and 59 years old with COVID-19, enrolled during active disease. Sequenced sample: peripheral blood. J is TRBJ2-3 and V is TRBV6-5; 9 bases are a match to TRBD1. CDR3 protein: CASSYRDRVSDTQYF. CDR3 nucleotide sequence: TGTGCCAGCAGTTACCGGGACAGGGTGTCTGATACGCAGTATTTT.